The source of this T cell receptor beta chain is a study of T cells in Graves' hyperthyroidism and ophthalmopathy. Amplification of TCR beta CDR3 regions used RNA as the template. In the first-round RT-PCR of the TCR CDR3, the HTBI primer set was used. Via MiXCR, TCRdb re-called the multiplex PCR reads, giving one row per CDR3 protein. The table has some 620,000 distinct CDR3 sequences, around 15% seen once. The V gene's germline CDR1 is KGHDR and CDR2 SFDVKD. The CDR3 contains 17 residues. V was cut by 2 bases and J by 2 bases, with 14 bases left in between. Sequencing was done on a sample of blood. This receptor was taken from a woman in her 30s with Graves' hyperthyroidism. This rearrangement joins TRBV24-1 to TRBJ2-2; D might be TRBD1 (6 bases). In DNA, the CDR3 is TGTGCCACCAGTGATTCAGGACAGCCCGCAAACACCGGGGAGCTGTTTTTT. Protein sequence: CATSDSGQPANTGELFF.